The entry below gives a single T cell receptor beta chain sequence along with its context. Its antigen is as yet unknown. Primers targeted 54 TRBV and 13 TRBJ segments. Clones were sequenced by immunoSEQ multiplex PCR, and TCRdb holds only the in-frame ones, with some missing. The sample has some 110,000 clones; 80% to 95% are singletons. This entry belongs to a study of T cell repertoires and HLA-DP antigens. The wider study: DNA input averaged approximately 220 ng in sorted CD137+CD4+ and about 1,200 ng in pre-culture CD4+.

Study outcomes and limitations: Against one allele, clones undetected before culture averaged approximately 36%; against the other, 50.6%. No separate analysis of naive versus memory CD4+ cells was done.

Sequencing input: CD4+ T cells from PBMCs. The receptor's source is a woman between 18 and 29 years old in good health and CMV-seronegative.

The DNA of the CDR3 is TGCGCCAGCAGCTTGGGGGAGAACACCGGGGAGCTGTTTTTT. Protein sequence: CASSLGENTGELFF. The chain combines TRBV5-1 with TRBJ2-2; D is uncertain. CDR1 and CDR2 from the germline V gene are SGHRS and YFSETQ. V gave up 0 bases and J gave up 1 base, with 4 bases separating them. The CDR3 length is 14 residues.